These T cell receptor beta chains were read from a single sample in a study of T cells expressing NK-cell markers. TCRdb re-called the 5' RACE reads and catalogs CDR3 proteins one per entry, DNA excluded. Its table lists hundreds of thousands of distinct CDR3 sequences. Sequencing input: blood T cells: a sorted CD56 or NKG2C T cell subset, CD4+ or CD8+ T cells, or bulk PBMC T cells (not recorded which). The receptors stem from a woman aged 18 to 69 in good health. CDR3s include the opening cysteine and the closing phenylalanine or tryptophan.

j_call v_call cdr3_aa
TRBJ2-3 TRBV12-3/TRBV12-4 CASTPAGARDTQYF
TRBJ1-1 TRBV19 CASSANRGAPGAEAFF
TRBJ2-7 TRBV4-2 CASSPRSGKSSYEQYF
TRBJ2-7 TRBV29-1 CSVGGLAYEQYF
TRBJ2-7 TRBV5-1 CASSLEVQSYEQYF
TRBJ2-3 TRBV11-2 CASSLGRYDTQYF
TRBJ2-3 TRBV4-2 CASSAGGASGVVLSTDTQYF
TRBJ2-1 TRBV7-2 CATQRDRGEQFF
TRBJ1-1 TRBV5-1 CASSLMPGANTEAFF
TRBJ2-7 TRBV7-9 CASSPFGPGLYEQYF
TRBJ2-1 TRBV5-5 CASSLVRREGLSNEQFF
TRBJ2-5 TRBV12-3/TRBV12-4 CASSLRLAGKETQYF
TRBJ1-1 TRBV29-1 CSVLVLGRGEAFF
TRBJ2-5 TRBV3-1 CASSILEETQYF
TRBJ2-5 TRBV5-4 CASSPAGAETQYF
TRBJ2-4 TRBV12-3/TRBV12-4 CASSLRAKNIQYF
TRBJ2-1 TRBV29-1 CSVGSGTSYNEQFF
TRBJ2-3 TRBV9 CASSVVGDGDTQYF
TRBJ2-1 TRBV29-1 CSVLGNSYNEQFF
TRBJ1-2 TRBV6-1 CASSPEQGFNYGYTF
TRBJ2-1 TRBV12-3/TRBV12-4 CASSLTVSYNEQFF
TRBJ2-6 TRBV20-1 CSAPSGSSGANVLTF
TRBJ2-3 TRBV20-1 CSASGRTSTDTQYF
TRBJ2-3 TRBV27 CASSWGQSRGTDTQYF
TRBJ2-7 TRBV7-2 CASSTDRINEQYF
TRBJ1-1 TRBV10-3 CAISESQGPPEAFF
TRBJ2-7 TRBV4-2 CASSHLAGEGNEQYF
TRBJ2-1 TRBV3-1 CASSPQQGLAGGLDSEQFF
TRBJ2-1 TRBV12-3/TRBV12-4 CAISPGQAVGEQFF
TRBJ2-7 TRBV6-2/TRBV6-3 CASTQGLLTSSYEQYF
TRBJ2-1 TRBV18 CASSPGLNYNEQFF
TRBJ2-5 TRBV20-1 CSGAVRGGEWQETQYF
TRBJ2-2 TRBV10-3 CAISQGQPNTGELFF
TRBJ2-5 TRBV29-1 CSANRGAETQYF
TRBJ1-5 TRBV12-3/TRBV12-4 CASSLRDSNQPQHF
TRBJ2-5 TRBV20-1 CSALLAGVETQYF
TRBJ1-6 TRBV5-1 CASCYDRVNSPLHF
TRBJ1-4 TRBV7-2 CASSSHGEKLFF
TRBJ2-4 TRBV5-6 CASSFRVAKNIQYF
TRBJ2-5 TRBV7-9 CASNPGRIGSQETQYF
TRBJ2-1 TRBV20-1 CSIEISPEQFF
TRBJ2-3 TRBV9 CASSVDRATYTQYF
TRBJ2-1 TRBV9 CASSFQGNEQFF
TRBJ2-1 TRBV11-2 CASSPGYPTSGRANEQFF